A single sample gave rise to the 26 T cell receptor beta chains below, sequenced in a study of blood T cell repertoires in COVID-19. Only in-frame clones appear in the TCRdb table, and some are missing; sequencing was by immunoSEQ multiplex PCR. The data contain around 300,000 clones, about nine tenths of them singletons. The specimen was peripheral blood. Receptor source: a man younger than 35 with active or convalescent COVID-19.

The chain employs TRBV12-3 or TRBV12-4 and TRBJ2-7, with TRBD2 matching 7 bases. This CDR3 is built from 13 residues. V dropped 3 bases and J dropped 9; count of bases not matched to a gene: 8. CDR3 DNA: TGTGCCAGCAGTTTGGCGAGCGGGAACTCGCAGTACTTC. Protein product: CASSLASGNSQYF.

CDR3 DNA: TGTGCCAGTAATTTTGTTGGAGTCACCGGGGAGCTGTTTTTT. It translates to CASNFVGVTGELFF. V gene TRBV19 combines with J gene TRBJ2-2, with D unclear. The CDR3 totals 14 residues. The germline V gene has CDR1 LNHDA and CDR2 SQIVND (reference sequence). V was shortened by 7 bases and J by 4 bases, with 13 bases between the two germline ends. Full variable domain (missing parts from reference TRBV19 and TRBJ2-2): DGGITQSPKYLFRKEGQNVTLSCEQNLNHDAMYWYRQDPGQGLRLIYYSQIVNDFQKGDIAEGYSVSREKKESFPLTVTSAQKNPTAFYLCASNFVGVTGELFFGEGSRLTVL.

This chain links TRBV5-1 with TRBJ2-5; 8 nucleotides line up with TRBD1. Per germline, CDR1 SGHRS and CDR2 YFSETQ. The CDR3 runs to 15 residues. V was clipped by 4 bases and J by 3 bases; unmatched bases: 8. Here the CDR3 reads CASSRLGQGEETQYF. The CDR3 DNA sequence: TGCGCCAGCAGCCGGTTAGGACAGGGAGAAGAGACCCAGTACTTC.

The chain combines TRBV4-1 with TRBJ2-3; 7 nucleotides match TRBD1. V gave up 3 bases and J gave up 0 bases; unmatched junction bases: 6. In germline, CDR1 is MGHRA, CDR2 YSYEKL. This CDR3 spans 16 amino acids. CDR3 in DNA: TGCGCCAGCAGCCACGCGGACAGGTTTAGCACAGATACGCAGTATTTT. Translating gives CASSHADRFSTDTQYF.

This chain uses TRBV7-9 with TRBJ1-2; 8 bases fit TRBD1. Germline CDR1 is SEHNR and CDR2 is FQNEAQ (reference sequence). The J segment lost 5 bases and the V segment lost 1 base, leaving 3 bases of the junction unmatched. The CDR3 is 14 residues long. DNA for the CDR3: TGTGCCAGCAGCTTAGGTACAGGGGGTTATGGCTACACCTTC. Protein product: CASSLGTGGYGYTF.

CDR3 DNA: TGTGCCAGCAGCAAGGATACTATGAATGAAAAACTGTTTTTT. Translated: CASSKDTMNEKLFF. The chain is built from TRBV5-4 and TRBJ1-4; D is unclear. The germline CDR1 and CDR2 sequences are SGHNT and YYREEE (reference sequence). V lost 4 bases and J lost 5, with 12 bases in between. This CDR3 is 14 amino acids long.

The CDR3 coding sequence is TGTGCCAGCAGCCTACAGGGATCTACTGAAGCTTTCTTT. Protein product: CASSLQGSTEAFF. V and J are TRBV5-4 and TRBJ1-1; TRBD1 is a possible D gene (6 bases). The CDR3 is made up of 13 amino acids. CDR1 and CDR2 (germline): SGHNT, YYREEE (reference sequence). V gave up 4 bases and J gave up 5 bases, with 12 bases separating them.

A few counts support this clone. V gene TRBV9 combines with J gene TRBJ2-5, with D unresolved. The V gene lost 7 bases and the J gene lost 5 bases, with 18 bases spanning the gap. The CDR3 covers 14 residues. Germline-derived CDR1 and CDR2 are SGDLS and YYNGEE. The CDR3 loop reads CASSRRASPETQYF. The CDR3 DNA reads as TGTGCCAGCTCGAGGCGTGCCTCCCCGGAGACCCAGTACTTC.

The chain carries TRBV4-2 and TRBJ2-1; 8 positions match TRBD2. V gave up 0 bases and J gave up 5 bases; unmatched junction bases: 0. Germline CDR1 is LGHNA and CDR2 is YNFKEQ. This CDR3 has 14 amino acids. The CDR3 region has the DNA TGTGCCAGCAGCCAAGAACTAGCGGACAATGAGCAGTTCTTC. Translation: CASSQELADNEQFF.

The CDR3 DNA follows: TGTGCCAGCAATCGACTCCCATACAATGAGCAGTTCTTC. It codes for CASNRLPYNEQFF. V gene TRBV6-5 combines with J gene TRBJ2-1; D not certain. This CDR3 has 13 residues. V was pared by 7 bases and J by 4 bases, with 11 bases between. Per germline, CDR1 MNHEY and CDR2 SVGAGI.

V usage is TRBV28 and J usage is TRBJ2-7; 8 positions agree with TRBD1. The V gene's germline CDR1 is MDHEN and CDR2 SYDVKM. This CDR3 spans 15 amino acids. After removal of 2 bases from V and 2 bases from J, the junction contained 5 bases not matched to a gene. The CDR3 sequence: CASSLRTGLAYEQYF. The DNA for the CDR3 is TGTGCCAGCAGTTTAAGGACAGGGTTGGCCTACGAGCAGTACTTC.

This chain links TRBV11-2 with TRBJ1-2; D not certain. The CDR3 sequence is 15 residues long. CDR1 SGHAT and CDR2 FQNNGV come from the germline V gene. Deletions cut 1 base from V and 0 bases from J, with 9 bases between. The CDR3 nucleotides are TGTGCCAGCAGCTTAGTCCCTCTTACTAACTATGGCTACACCTTC. This sequence encodes CASSLVPLTNYGYTF.

The gene calls are TRBV10-1 and TRBJ2-7; 8 bases agree with TRBD1. J gave up 6 bases and V 4 bases, and 8 bases lay outside the gene matches. This CDR3 has 14 residues. From germline, CDR1 is WNHNN and CDR2 SYGVQD (reference sequence). This chain's CDR3 is CASSGSRTGSEQYF. As DNA, the CDR3 is TGCGCCAGCAGTGGGTCAAGGACAGGGTCCGAGCAGTACTTC.

This clone was counted ten times or more. The rearrangement uses TRBV18 and TRBJ2-7; 9 nucleotides line up with TRBD1. This CDR3 is 16 amino acids long. V dropped 5 bases and J dropped 5; count of bases not matched to a gene: 13. From germline, CDR1 is KGHSH and CDR2 LQKENI. The CDR3 here is CASSLGLSGQGDEQYF. CDR3 bases: TGTGCCAGCTCATTGGGGCTTTCGGGACAGGGCGACGAGCAGTACTTC.

V is TRBV5-1 and J is TRBJ1-6; TRBD1 agrees at 9 bases. The CDR3 extends over 16 amino acids. Trimming cost V 2 bases and J 7 bases; bases outside gene matches: 7. Germline V gene data show CDR1 as SGHRS and CDR2 as YFSETQ. The CDR3 here is CASSFRTGEMNSPLHF. In DNA, the CDR3 is TGCGCCAGCAGCTTCCGGACAGGGGAGATGAATTCACCCCTCCACTTT. Variable domain in full (rest from reference TRBV5-1 and TRBJ1-6): KAGVTQTPRYLIKTRGQQVTLSCSPISGHRSVSWYQQTPGQGLQFLFEYFSETQRNKGNFPGRFSGRQFSNSRSEMNVSTLELGDSALYLCASSFRTGEMNSPLHFGNGTRLTVT.

This chain joins TRBV18 and TRBJ2-7; the D gene is possibly TRBD2 (6 bases). The germline gives CDR1 KGHSH, CDR2 LQKENI. The V end was cut by 2 bases, the J end by 3 bases, with 11 bases between. This CDR3 contains 14 residues. This CDR3 is CASSPGGGIYEQYF. Here the CDR3 DNA reads TGTGCCAGCTCACCAGGTGGGGGGATCTACGAGCAGTACTTC. Filled out from reference TRBV18 and TRBJ2-7, the complete variable domain reads NAGVMQNPRHLVRRRGQEARLRCSPMKGHSHVYWYRQLPEEGLKFMVYLQKENIIDESGMPKERFSAEFPKEGPSILRIQQVVRGDSAAYFCASSPGGGIYEQYFGPGTRLTVT.

V gene TRBV15 combines with J gene TRBJ1-5; 11 nucleotides agree with TRBD1. The CDR3 totals 19 residues. Trimming removed 0 bases from V and 6 bases from J; junction bases left unmatched: 13. Germline V lookup: CDR1 LNHNV, CDR2 YYDKDF (reference sequence). The DNA of the CDR3 is TGTGCCACCAGCAGAGATAGGGGCCAGGACAGGGGGCAGGGTCAGCCCCAGCATTTT. This sequence encodes CATSRDRGQDRGQGQPQHF.

This chain uses TRBV5-1 with TRBJ2-1; 8 nucleotides line up with TRBD2. CDR1 is SGHRS and CDR2 is YFSETQ in the germline V gene. The V segment lost 2 bases and the J segment 7 bases; nucleotides outside the gene matches: 8. The CDR3 sequence is 15 residues long. CDR3 amino acids: CASSFLAGRQNEQFF. CDR3 nucleotides: TGCGCCAGCAGCTTTCTAGCGGGCCGTCAGAATGAGCAGTTCTTC.

The chain recombines TRBV11-3 with TRBJ2-3; D may be TRBD1 (5 bases). This CDR3 has 16 residues. Trimming left V 1 base short and J 5 bases short, with 16 bases between. Germline-derived CDR1 and CDR2 are SGHNT and YENEEA. The DNA of the CDR3 is TGTGCCAGCAGCTTAGGTACAGCCGCTCAGGGAGATACGCAGTATTTT. Protein sequence: CASSLGTAAQGDTQYF.

The chain carries TRBV25-1 and TRBJ2-1; 8 nucleotides line up with TRBD2. V gave up 1 base and J gave up 2 bases; unmatched junction bases: 4. Germline V gene data show CDR1 as MGHDK and CDR2 as SYGVNS. The CDR3 is 16 residues long. The CDR3 region has the DNA TGTGCCAGCAGTGAATCGGGAGGGGCAACCTACAATGAGCAGTTCTTC. Amino acid sequence: CASSESGGATYNEQFF.

J is TRBJ1-6 and V is TRBV25-1; D is unclear. V lost 1 base, J lost 2 bases, and 12 bases lay in between. Germline V gene data show CDR1 as MGHDK and CDR2 as SYGVNS. The CDR3 totals 17 residues. The DNA of the CDR3 is TGTGCCAGCAGTGAATTGAGGGCGAAGACCTATAATTCACCCCTCCACTTT. Its protein product is CASSELRAKTYNSPLHF.

This chain uses TRBV11-2 with TRBJ1-3; the D gene is possibly TRBD1 (5 bases). The germline V gene encodes CDR1 SGHAT and CDR2 FQNNGV. This CDR3 has 12 amino acids. V dropped 5 bases and J dropped 7 bases, with 9 bases sitting between them. In DNA, the CDR3 is TGTGCCAGCAGCCCGAACAGGAACACCATATATTTT. Its translation: CASSPNRNTIYF. Based on the CDR3 plus reference TRBV11-2 and TRBJ1-3, the full variable domain is EAGVAQSPRYKIIEKRQSVAFWCNPISGHATLYWYQQILGQGPKLLIQFQNNGVVDDSQLPKDRFSAERLKGVDSTLKIQPAKLEDSAVYLCASSPNRNTIYFGEGSWLTVV.

J is TRBJ1-5 and V is TRBV29-1, with 7 bases that match TRBD1. Germline V gene lookup returns CDR1 SQVTM and CDR2 ANQGSEA. V shed 4 bases and J 0 bases; nucleotides not matched to a gene: 12. The CDR3 runs to 17 residues. The CDR3 loop reads CSVADRIPSYSNQPQHF. In DNA, the CDR3 is TGCAGCGTTGCGGACAGGATACCTTCTTATAGCAATCAGCCCCAGCATTTT.

The V and J genes are TRBV19 and TRBJ2-2; TRBD2 is a possible D gene (5 bases). The CDR3 contains 17 residues. CDR1 and CDR2 from the germline V gene are LNHDA and SQIVND (reference sequence). V lost 1 base to trimming and J lost 7 bases, with 19 bases between them. CDR3 DNA sequence: TGTGCCAGTAGTATAGCTCTTGGAAGGATTGGACTCGGGGAGCTGTTTTTT. This codes for CASSIALGRIGLGELFF.

The chain uses TRBV6-2 or TRBV6-3 and TRBJ1-5; D call uncertain. CDR1 is MNHEY and CDR2 is SVGEGT in the germline V gene. The ends were cut back, 5 bases at V and 0 bases at J, with 8 bases in the middle. The CDR3 runs to 14 residues. The CDR3: CASSKSYSNQPQHF. Written as DNA, the CDR3 is TGTGCCAGCAGTAAATCGTATAGCAATCAGCCCCAGCATTTT.

The chain couples TRBV15 to TRBJ2-7; 8 bases are a match to TRBD1. Germline V lookup: CDR1 LNHNV, CDR2 YYDKDF (reference sequence). The CDR3 is made up of 18 amino acids. Trimming removed 0 bases from V and 5 bases from J; junction bases left unmatched: 15. As DNA, the CDR3 is TGTGCCACCAGCAGAGATCTTCAAAAGCAGGGGGCATTCCACGAGCAGTACTTC. Translation gives CATSRDLQKQGAFHEQYF.